What follows are 21 T cell receptor beta chains derived from one specimen sequenced in a study of CXCR3-negative and CXCR3-positive naive CD8 T cells. The study, taken as a whole, reports: More hydrophobic TRB CDR3s were found in CXCR3-positive naive cells than in CXCR3-negative naive cells.

The TRB cDNA libraries were prepared by 5' RACE with UMI labels. TCRdb reanalyzed the 5' RACE reads, giving one entry per CDR3 protein sequence and no DNA. With around 63,000 distinct CDR3 sequences in the sample, the ten largest clones hold around 5%. Their specific antigens are unknown. Input material: naive CXCR3+ CD8+ T cells from blood. The subset: CD45RO-CCR7+CD27+CD95- naive CD8+ T cells expressing CXCR3 (TNR3+). These receptors were obtained from a human donor in good health. Some clones in this sample may be carry-over from other donors' samples.

This chain's CDR3 is CASPIRGGRPQHF. This sequence joins TRBV25-1 and TRBJ1-5. This CDR3 is 13 amino acids long. Per germline, CDR1 MGHDK and CDR2 SYGVNS.

J is TRBJ2-1 and V is TRBV20-1; with no DNA, the TCRdb D assignment of TRBD1 cannot be verified. Per the germline V gene, CDR1 is DFQATT and CDR2 is SNEGSKA (reference sequence). The length of the CDR3 is 15 residues. CDR3 sequence reads: CSAYSRSGTSNEQFF.

The chain uses TRBV20-1 and TRBJ2-1; TCRdb proposes TRBD2, but this gene call is untestable without DNA. The germline CDR1 and CDR2 sequences are DFQATT and SNEGSKA (reference sequence). The CDR3 runs to 14 residues. This chain's CDR3 is CSARTRSSYNEQFF.

The V call is TRBV28, the J call TRBJ2-2; TCRdb's D call of TRBD2 is untestable without DNA. There are 18 residues in the CDR3. Germline V gene lookup returns CDR1 MDHEN and CDR2 SYDVKM. The CDR3 sequence: CASSPLGLAEPNTGELFF.

This chain links TRBV5-1 with TRBJ2-5. Germline V gene sequence: CDR1 SGHRS, CDR2 YFSETQ. CDR3 length equals 15 residues. The CDR3 spells CASSLRYSNQETQYF.

V and J are TRBV29-1 and TRBJ2-1; absent DNA, TCRdb's TRBD2 call cannot be checked. This CDR3 is built from 17 residues. Germline CDR1 is SQVTM and CDR2 is ANQGSEA. CDR3 in amino acids: CSVEGGLTSGEYNEQFF.

The V call is TRBV6-2 or TRBV6-3, the J call TRBJ1-1; TCRdb lists TRBD1, though no DNA is available to test this call. CDR1 and CDR2 from the germline V gene are MNHEY and SVGEGT. The CDR3 covers 14 residues. The CDR3 here is CASSMPGMGTEAFF.

The chain couples TRBV3-1 to TRBJ2-1; TCRdb's assignment of TRBD2 cannot be checked, as there is no DNA. Germline CDR1 reads LGHDT; CDR2 reads YNNKEL (reference sequence). The CDR3 extends over 17 amino acids. The chain's CDR3 is CASSQEPGLVPLNEQFF.

This rearrangement joins TRBV7-2 to TRBJ1-6; the TCRdb D gene call, TRBD1, has no DNA to confirm it. The germline V gene encodes CDR1 SGHTA and CDR2 FQGNSA. This CDR3 contains 14 residues. The CDR3 reads CASSLGGYGSPLHF. The complete variable domain, with remaining parts taken from reference TRBV7-2 and TRBJ1-6, reads GAGVSQSPSNKVTEKGKDVELRCDPISGHTALYWYRQSLGQGLEFLIYFQGNSAPDKSGLPSDRFSAERTGGSVSTLTIQRTQQEDSAVYLCASSLGGYGSPLHFGNGTRLTVT.

The J gene is TRBJ1-1, the V gene TRBV12-3 or TRBV12-4; TCRdb outputs TRBD1, but without DNA this stays unchecked. CDR3 length: 15 residues. CDR3 in amino acids: CASSFGGRADTEAFF.

This rearrangement joins TRBV11-2 to TRBJ2-7; TCRdb lists TRBD1, though no DNA is available to test this call. The CDR3 sequence is 13 residues long. The germline V gene encodes CDR1 SGHAT and CDR2 FQNNGV. The CDR3 loop is CASSRTTAYEQYF.

V gene TRBV29-1 combines with J gene TRBJ2-2. Germline loops: CDR1 SQVTM, CDR2 ANQGSEA. CDR3 length: 13 amino acids. This chain's CDR3 is CSARWANTGELFF.

The chain uses TRBV6-6 and TRBJ2-7; TCRdb returns TRBD1, unconfirmable since there is no DNA. Looked up from germline, CDR1 is MNHNY and CDR2 is SVGAGI (reference sequence). The CDR3 is 15 amino acids. The CDR3 here is CASSYSDGKDREQYF.

V gene TRBV4-1 combines with J gene TRBJ2-3. Germline V CDR1 and CDR2: MGHRA, YSYEKL. The CDR3 consists of 15 residues. CDR3 in amino acids: CASSQDNGFADTQYF.

V gene TRBV28 combines with J gene TRBJ2-1; TCRdb indicates TRBD2, and absent DNA this call remains unverified. The CDR3 length is 17 residues. Germline CDR1 MDHEN, CDR2 SYDVKM. Here the CDR3 reads CASSLILAVRRDNEQFF.

The chain uses TRBV28 and TRBJ1-5; TCRdb lists TRBD1, though no DNA is available to test this call. This CDR3 has 15 residues. The germline CDR1 and CDR2 sequences are MDHEN and SYDVKM. The CDR3 protein is CASFPIGEPDQPQHF.

This rearrangement joins TRBV12-3 or TRBV12-4 to TRBJ2-1. This CDR3 has 15 residues. CDR3 sequence reads: CASSDMGTAYNEQFF.

V usage is TRBV28 and J usage is TRBJ2-7; the TCRdb D gene call, TRBD2, has no DNA to confirm it. The CDR3 has 16 residues. Looked up from germline, CDR1 is MDHEN and CDR2 is SYDVKM. CDR3 in amino acids: CASSYPSGLAAYEQYF.

The chain recombines TRBV6-4 with TRBJ2-1. The CDR3 has 15 residues. Germline values: CDR1 MRHNA, CDR2 SNTAGT. The CDR3 loop is CASSRTDTSYNEQFF.

This chain connects TRBV4-1 to TRBJ2-7; TCRdb's D gene call, TRBD2, goes unchecked for lack of DNA. The CDR3 sequence is 16 residues long. Germline V gene lookup returns CDR1 MGHRA and CDR2 YSYEKL. The CDR3: CASSSNLRDYSYEQYF.

The chain is built from TRBV14 and TRBJ2-3; TCRdb selects TRBD2, and the lack of DNA leaves this call unchecked. There are 17 residues in the CDR3. CDR1 SGHDN and CDR2 FVKESK come from the germline V gene. CDR3 sequence: CASSSRPGSGAKDTQYF.